What follows is one T cell receptor (beta chain) and its context. Its antigen is as yet unknown. The entry originates in a study of CD8 T cells in ankylosing spondylitis. Study-wide points: Ankylosing spondylitis blood seemed to carry a telltale TCR beta motif made of roughly eight highly homologous variants. Matched ankylosing spondylitis synovial fluid reportedly contained a significantly enriched population of disease-linked clones.

TCRdb recomputed calls from the 5' RACE reads with MiXCR, one row per CDR3 protein. The sample records about 360,000 distinct CDR3 sequences, approximately 20% being singletons. The CDR3 is 14 residues long. The V gene's germline CDR1 is MNHNS and CDR2 SASEGT. The V and J ends lost 8 bases and 4 bases, in that order; junction bases with no gene match: 7. The TCR sequence derives from a male donor with ankylosing spondylitis or in good health (not recorded which). The chain links TRBV6-1 to TRBJ2-2; TRBD2 matches at 7 bases. The material sequenced was blood, either unsorted or a sorted T cell fraction (not recorded which). Here the CDR3 DNA reads TGTGCCAGCGGGTGGGGAGGGCCCACCGGGGAGCTGTTTTTT. Translation: CASGWGGPTGELFF.